Reported below is one TCR beta chain. Germline V CDR1 and CDR2: SGHTA, FQGNSA. Trimming stripped 1 base from V and 1 base from J, with 7 bases between. The CDR3 sequence is 14 residues long. This sample stems from a study of long-term antiretroviral therapy in people with HIV. Running of the v3.0 immunoSEQ assay took place at survey level. Data came from immunoSEQ multiplex PCR; TCRdb stores just in-frame clones and leaves some out. The sample includes about 33,000 clones, more than 60% seen only once; the top ten take roughly 7.1%. This sample comprised unsorted PBMCs, obtained 2 years after starting antiretroviral therapy. The sequence derives from a woman aged 50 to 65 with HIV. The J gene is TRBJ1-2, the V gene TRBV7-2; D uncertain. This chain's CDR3 is CASSLGLSNYGYTF. The CDR3 nucleotides are TGTGCCAGCAGCTTAGGACTCAGTAACTATGGCTACACCTTC.